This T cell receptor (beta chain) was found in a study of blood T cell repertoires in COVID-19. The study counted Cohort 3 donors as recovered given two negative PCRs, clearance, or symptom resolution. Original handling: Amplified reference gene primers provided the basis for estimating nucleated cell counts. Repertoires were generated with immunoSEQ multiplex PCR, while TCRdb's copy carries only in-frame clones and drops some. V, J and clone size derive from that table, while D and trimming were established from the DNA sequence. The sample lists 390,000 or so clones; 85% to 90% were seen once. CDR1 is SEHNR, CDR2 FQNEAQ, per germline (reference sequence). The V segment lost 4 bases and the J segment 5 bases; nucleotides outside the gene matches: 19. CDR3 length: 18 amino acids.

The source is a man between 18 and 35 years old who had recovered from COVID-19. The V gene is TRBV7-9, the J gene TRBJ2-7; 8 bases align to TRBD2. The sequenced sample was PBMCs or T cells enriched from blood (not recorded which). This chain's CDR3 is CASSSPHPNSGRIDEQYF. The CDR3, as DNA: TGTGCCAGCAGCTCACCCCACCCGAACAGCGGGAGAATAGACGAGCAGTACTTC.